These T cell receptor beta chains were read from a single sample in a study of cytomegalovirus exposure and HLA in healthy donors. The protocol was immunoSEQ multiplex PCR, while the TCRdb copy is restricted to in-frame clones and leaves out a portion. Seen here are about 90,000 clones, 75% to 80% observed once, and the top ten hold about 4.5%. The sample taken for sequencing was PBMCs. The receptor set was obtained from a woman between 35 and 50 years old in good health and CMV-seropositive. The CDR3 runs from the conserved cysteine through the conserved F or W.

>TRBV7-6|TRBJ2-1
CASSSSREESSYNEQFF
>TRBV28|TRBJ2-3
CASRGTGTGEDTQYF
>TRBV5-1|TRBJ2-3
CASSLVTGLTDTQYF
>TRBV11-2|TRBJ2-1
CASSHKGESWNEQFF
>TRBV4-3|TRBJ2-5
CASSQDQDSGIETQYF
>TRBV28|TRBJ1-2
CASSSQGEGYTF
>TRBV4-3|TRBJ2-3
CASSQGASGITDTQYF
>TRBV4-3|TRBJ1-3
CASSQDAGSGNTIYF
>TRBV27|TRBJ2-5
CASSLYPSGSGTQYF
>TRBV15|TRBJ2-5
CATSTIGAYQETQYF
>TRBV11-3|TRBJ2-3
CASSFDSGTRADTQYF
>TRBV5-4|TRBJ2-2
CASSHRFGGSTGELFF
>TRBV7-3|TRBJ1-6
CASSLGSSYNSPLHF